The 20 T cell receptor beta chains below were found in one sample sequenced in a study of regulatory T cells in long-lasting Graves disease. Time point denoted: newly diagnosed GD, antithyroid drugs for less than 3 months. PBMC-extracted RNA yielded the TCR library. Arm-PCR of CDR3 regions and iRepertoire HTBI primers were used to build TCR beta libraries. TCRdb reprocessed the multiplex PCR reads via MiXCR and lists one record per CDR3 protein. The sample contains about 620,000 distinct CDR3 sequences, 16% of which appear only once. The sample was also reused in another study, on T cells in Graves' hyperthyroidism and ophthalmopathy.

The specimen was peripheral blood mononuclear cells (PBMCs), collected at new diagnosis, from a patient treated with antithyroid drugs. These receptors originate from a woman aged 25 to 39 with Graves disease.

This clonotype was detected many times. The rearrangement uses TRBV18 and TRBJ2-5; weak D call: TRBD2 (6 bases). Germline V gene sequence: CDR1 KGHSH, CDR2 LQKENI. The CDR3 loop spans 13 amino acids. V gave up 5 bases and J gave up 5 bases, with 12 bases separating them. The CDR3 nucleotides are TGTGCCAGCTCAAACTACGGAGGGGAGACCCAGTACTTC. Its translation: CASSNYGGETQYF.

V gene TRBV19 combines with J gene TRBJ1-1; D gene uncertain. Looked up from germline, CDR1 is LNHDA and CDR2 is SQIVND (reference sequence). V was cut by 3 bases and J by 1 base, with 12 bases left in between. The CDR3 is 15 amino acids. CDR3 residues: CASSIFGSKNTEAFF. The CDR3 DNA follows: TGTGCCAGTAGTATTTTTGGCAGCAAGAACACTGAAGCTTTCTTT.

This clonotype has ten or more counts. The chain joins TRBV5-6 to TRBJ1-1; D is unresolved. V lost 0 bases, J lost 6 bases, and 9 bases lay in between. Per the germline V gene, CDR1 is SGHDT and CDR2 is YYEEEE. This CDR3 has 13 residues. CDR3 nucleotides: TGTGCCAGCAGCTTGGGGAGTCAGGCTGAAGCTTTCTTT. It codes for CASSLGSQAEAFF.

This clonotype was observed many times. CDR3 in amino acids: CASSLTQGAYNEQFF. The CDR3 DNA follows: TGTGCCAGCAGCTTAACGCAGGGGGCCTACAATGAGCAGTTCTTC. This chain uses TRBV7-3 with TRBJ2-1; TRBD1 matches 7 bases. After removal of 0 bases from V and 2 bases from J, the junction contained 1 base not matched to a gene. CDR1 and CDR2 from the germline V gene are SGHTA and FQGTGA. The CDR3 consists of 15 residues. Combining the CDR3 with reference TRBV7-3 and TRBJ2-1 gives the whole variable domain GAGVSQTPSNKVTEKGKYVELRCDPISGHTALYWYRQSLGQGPEFLIYFQGTGAADDSGLPNDRFFAVRPEGSVSTLKIQRTERGDSAVYLCASSLTQGAYNEQFFGPGTRLTVL.

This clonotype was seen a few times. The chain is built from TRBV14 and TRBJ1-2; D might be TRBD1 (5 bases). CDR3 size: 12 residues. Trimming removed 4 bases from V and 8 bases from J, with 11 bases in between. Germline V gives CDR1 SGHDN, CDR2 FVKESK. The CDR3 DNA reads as TGTGCCAGCAGCCCCGGGACCTTAGGCTACACCTTC. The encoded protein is CASSPGTLGYTF.

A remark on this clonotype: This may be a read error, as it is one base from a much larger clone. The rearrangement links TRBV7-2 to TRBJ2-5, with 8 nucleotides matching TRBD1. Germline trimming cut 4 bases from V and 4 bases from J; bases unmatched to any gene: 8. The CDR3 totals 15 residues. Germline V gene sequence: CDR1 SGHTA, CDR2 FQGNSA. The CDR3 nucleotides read TGTGCCAGCAGCTCAGCAGGGGGCCTAACAGAGACCCAGTACTTC. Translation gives CASSSAGGLTETQYF.

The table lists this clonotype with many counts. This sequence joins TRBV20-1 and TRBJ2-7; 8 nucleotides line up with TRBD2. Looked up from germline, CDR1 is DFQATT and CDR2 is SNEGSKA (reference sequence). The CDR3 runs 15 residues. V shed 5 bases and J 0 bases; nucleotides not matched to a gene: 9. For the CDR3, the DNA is TGCAGTGCTGGTTTAGCGGGGAGGACCTCCTACGAGCAGTACTTC. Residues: CSAGLAGRTSYEQYF.

The CDR3 region has the DNA TGTGCCTGGAGTGTAACGACGGGGACAGGGGACCCAGCTTTCTTT. Translation gives CAWSVTTGTGDPAFF. This chain uses TRBV30 with TRBJ1-1, with 10 positions matching TRBD1. The V and J ends lost 0 bases and 10 bases, in that order; junction bases with no gene match: 11. This CDR3 is built from 15 residues. Germline loops: CDR1 GTSNPN, CDR2 SVGIG (reference sequence).

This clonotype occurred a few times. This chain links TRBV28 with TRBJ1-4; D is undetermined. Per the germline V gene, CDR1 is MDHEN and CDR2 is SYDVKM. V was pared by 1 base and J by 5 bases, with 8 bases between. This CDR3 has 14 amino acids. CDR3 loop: CASSLLGPNEKLFF. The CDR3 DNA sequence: TGTGCCAGCAGTTTATTAGGGCCCAATGAAAAACTGTTTTTT.

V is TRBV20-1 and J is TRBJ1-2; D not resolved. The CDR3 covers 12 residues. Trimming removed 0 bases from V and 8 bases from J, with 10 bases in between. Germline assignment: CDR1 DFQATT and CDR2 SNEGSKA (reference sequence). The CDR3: CSARDRGGGYTF. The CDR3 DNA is TGCAGTGCTAGAGATCGAGGCGGGGGCTACACCTTC.

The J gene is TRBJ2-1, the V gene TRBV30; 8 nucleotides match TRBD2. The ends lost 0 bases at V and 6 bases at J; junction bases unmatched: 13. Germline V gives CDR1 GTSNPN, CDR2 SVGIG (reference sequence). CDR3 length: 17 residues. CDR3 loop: CAWSVRWRGAGGNEQFF. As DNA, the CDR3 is TGTGCCTGGAGTGTACGCTGGAGGGGGGCGGGGGGCAATGAGCAGTTCTTC.

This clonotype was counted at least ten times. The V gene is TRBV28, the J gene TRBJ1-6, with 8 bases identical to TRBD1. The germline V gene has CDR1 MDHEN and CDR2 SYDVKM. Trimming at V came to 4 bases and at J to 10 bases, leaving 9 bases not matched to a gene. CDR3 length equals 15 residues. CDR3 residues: CASSSAGQGASPLHF. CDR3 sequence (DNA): TGTGCCAGCAGTTCCGCCGGACAGGGAGCATCACCCCTCCACTTT.

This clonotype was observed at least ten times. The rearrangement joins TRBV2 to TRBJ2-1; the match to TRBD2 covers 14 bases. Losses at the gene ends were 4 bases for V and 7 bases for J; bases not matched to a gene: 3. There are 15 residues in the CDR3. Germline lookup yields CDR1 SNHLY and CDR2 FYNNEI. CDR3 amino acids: CASSGLAGGRNEQFF. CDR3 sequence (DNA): TGTGCCAGCAGTGGACTAGCGGGAGGGCGGAATGAGCAGTTCTTC.

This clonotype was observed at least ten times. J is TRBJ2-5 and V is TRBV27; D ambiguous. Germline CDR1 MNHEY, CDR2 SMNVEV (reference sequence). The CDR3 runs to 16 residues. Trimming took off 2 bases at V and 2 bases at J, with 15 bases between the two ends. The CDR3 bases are TGTGCCAGCAGTTTAGGTGGCAGTAAGGCTCAAGAGACCCAGTACTTC. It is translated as CASSLGGSKAQETQYF.

The CDR3 region has the DNA TGCAGTGCTAGAGGTGGGGGGGGGGCCTACAATGAGCAGTTCTTC. Its protein is CSARGGGGAYNEQFF. This chain joins TRBV20-1 and TRBJ2-1; TRBD2 agrees at 7 bases. Germline V gene data show CDR1 as DFQATT and CDR2 as SNEGSKA (reference sequence). V shed 1 base and J 2 bases; nucleotides not matched to a gene: 5. This CDR3 comprises 15 residues.

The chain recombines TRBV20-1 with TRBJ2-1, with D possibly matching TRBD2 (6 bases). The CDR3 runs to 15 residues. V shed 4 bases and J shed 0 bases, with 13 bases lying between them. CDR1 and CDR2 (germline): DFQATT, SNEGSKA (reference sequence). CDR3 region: CSATGGDGSYNEQFF. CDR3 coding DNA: TGCAGTGCTACCGGAGGGGACGGCTCCTACAATGAGCAGTTCTTC.

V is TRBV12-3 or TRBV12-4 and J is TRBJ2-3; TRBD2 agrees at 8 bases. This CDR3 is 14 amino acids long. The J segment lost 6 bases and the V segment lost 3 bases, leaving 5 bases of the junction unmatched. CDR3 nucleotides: TGTGCCAGCAGTTTCGGGACTAGGGGGGATACGCAGTATTTT. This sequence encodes CASSFGTRGDTQYF.

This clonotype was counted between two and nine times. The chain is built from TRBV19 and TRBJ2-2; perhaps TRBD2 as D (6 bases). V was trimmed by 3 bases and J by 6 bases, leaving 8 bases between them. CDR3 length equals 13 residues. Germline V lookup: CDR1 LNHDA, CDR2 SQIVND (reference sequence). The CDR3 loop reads CASSMEGAGELFF. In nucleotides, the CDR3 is TGTGCCAGTAGTATGGAGGGCGCCGGGGAGCTGTTTTTT.

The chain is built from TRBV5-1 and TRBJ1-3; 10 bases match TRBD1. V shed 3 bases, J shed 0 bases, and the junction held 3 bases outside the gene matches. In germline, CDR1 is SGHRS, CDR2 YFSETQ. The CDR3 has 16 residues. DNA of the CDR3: TGCGCCAGCAGCTCCTGGACAGGGGGCTCTGGAAACACCATATATTTT. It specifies CASSSWTGGSGNTIYF.

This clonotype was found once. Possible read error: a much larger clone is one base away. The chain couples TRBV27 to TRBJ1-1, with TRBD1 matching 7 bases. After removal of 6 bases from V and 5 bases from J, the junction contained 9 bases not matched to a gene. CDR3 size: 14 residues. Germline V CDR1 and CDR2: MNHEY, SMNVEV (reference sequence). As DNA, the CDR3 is TGTGCCAGCAGCTTGATAGGGGGCTGGACTGAAGCTTTCTTT. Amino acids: CASSLIGGWTEAFF.